These 10 T cell receptor beta chains were all obtained from the same sample, sequenced in a study of blood T cell repertoires in COVID-19. Method: immunoSEQ multiplex PCR; TCRdb's copy keeps in-frame clones and lacks some. The data hold over 40,000 clones, with over 80% observed a single time. The specimen was peripheral blood. Receptor source: a man aged 40-55 years with acute or convalescent COVID-19.

V usage is TRBV24-1 and J usage is TRBJ2-6; D is uncertain. The V gene's germline CDR1 is KGHDR and CDR2 SFDVKD. This CDR3 comprises 14 residues. Trimming cost V 4 bases and J 4 bases, with 7 bases left between them. This chain's CDR3 is CATSDPLGANVLTF. CDR3 DNA: TGTGCCACCAGTGACCCGTTGGGGGCCAACGTCCTGACTTTC.

This chain links TRBV18 with TRBJ2-1, with 9 bases fitting TRBD1. The CDR3 runs to 14 residues. J was trimmed by 9 bases and V by 1 base; bases with no gene match: 4. Germline-derived CDR1 and CDR2 are KGHSH and LQKENI. The DNA of the CDR3 is TGTGCCAGCTCACCACATGGACAGGGGAGTGAGCAGTTCTTC. Translation gives CASSPHGQGSEQFF.

The chain uses TRBV6-5 and TRBJ1-3; D may be TRBD1 (5 bases). The CDR3 sequence is 15 residues long. Germline V gene sequence: CDR1 MNHEY, CDR2 SVGAGI. V lost 8 bases and J 4 bases, leaving 18 bases between the germline ends. CDR3 DNA sequence: TGTGCCAGCTTCGGATGGCAGGGAGGCGGAAACACCATATATTTT. Translated: CASFGWQGGGNTIYF.

The rearrangement joins TRBV18 to TRBJ2-3; 11 bases are a match to TRBD1. The CDR3 runs to 16 residues. Germline-derived CDR1 and CDR2 are KGHSH and LQKENI. V trimming: 3 bases; J trimming: 6 bases; junction bases outside the gene matches: 8. The CDR3: CASSPTGTGGLDTQYF. CDR3 DNA: TGTGCCAGCTCACCGACCGGGACAGGGGGTTTGGATACGCAGTATTTT.

V and J are TRBV2 and TRBJ1-6, with 7 bases lining up with TRBD1. The junction had 6 bases not matched to a gene; V was cut back by 5 bases and J by 8 bases. The CDR3 loop spans 14 amino acids. Germline loops: CDR1 SNHLY, CDR2 FYNNEI. CDR3 amino acids: CASSSRQGDSPLHF. The CDR3 bases are TGTGCCAGCAGTTCTAGACAGGGAGATTCACCCCTCCACTTT.

This chain connects TRBV7-2 to TRBJ2-7; no clear D gene. Between the trimmed V and J ends, which lost 3 bases and 5 bases, there was a span of 11 bases. This CDR3 is built from 13 residues. CDR1 SGHTA and CDR2 FQGNSA come from the germline V gene. This CDR3 reads CASSFQIQDEQYF. CDR3 coding DNA: TGTGCCAGCAGCTTCCAGATTCAAGACGAGCAGTACTTC.

This chain links TRBV6-1 with TRBJ1-5; D possibly corresponds to TRBD1 (5 bases). Germline-derived CDR1 and CDR2 are MNHNS and SASEGT. This CDR3 region has 14 residues. The V and J ends lost 3 bases and 3 bases respectively, with 9 bases between them. CDR3 loop: CASSEGGVNQPQHF. DNA for the CDR3: TGTGCCAGCAGTGAGGGAGGGGTCAATCAGCCCCAGCATTTT.

The genes are TRBV2 and TRBJ2-7; 10 bases are shared with TRBD1. V lost 7 bases, J lost 4 bases, and 13 bases stayed unmatched. The CDR3 has 16 residues. Germline V gene data show CDR1 as SNHLY and CDR2 as FYNNEI. DNA for the CDR3: TGTGCCAGCAAGGGGGACCGGGACAGGGGCATTTACGAGCAGTACGTC. Its translation is CASKGDRDRGIYEQYV.

This clone was found once. CDR3 DNA: TGTGCCAGCAGCCCAGACAGGGGTGTTAACTATGGCTACACCTTC. Amino acids: CASSPDRGVNYGYTF. The chain has TRBV5-6 and TRBJ1-2; 8 bases match TRBD1. Germline V CDR1 and CDR2: SGHDT, YYEEEE. Trimming took 4 bases from V and 1 from J; bases not matched to a gene: 6. The CDR3 is made up of 15 amino acids.

CDR3 amino acids: CASSSPGQTYNEQFF. CDR3 nucleotide sequence: TGTGCCAGCAGTTCTCCGGGACAGACCTACAATGAGCAGTTCTTC. The chain links TRBV27 to TRBJ2-1; 7 bases match TRBD1. Germline CDR1 MNHEY, CDR2 SMNVEV (reference sequence). V lost 4 bases and J lost 2; bases outside the gene matches: 5. There are 15 residues in the CDR3.